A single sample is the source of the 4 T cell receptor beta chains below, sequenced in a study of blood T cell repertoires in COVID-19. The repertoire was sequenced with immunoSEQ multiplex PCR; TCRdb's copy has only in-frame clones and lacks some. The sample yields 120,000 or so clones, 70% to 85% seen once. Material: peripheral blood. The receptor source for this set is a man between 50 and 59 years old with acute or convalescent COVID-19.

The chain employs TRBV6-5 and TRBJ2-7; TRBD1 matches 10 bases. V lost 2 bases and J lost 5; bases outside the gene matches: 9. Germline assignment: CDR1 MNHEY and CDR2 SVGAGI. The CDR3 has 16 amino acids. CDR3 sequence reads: CASSYRPGQGHHEQYF. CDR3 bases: TGTGCCAGCAGTTACCGCCCGGGACAGGGGCACCACGAGCAGTACTTC.

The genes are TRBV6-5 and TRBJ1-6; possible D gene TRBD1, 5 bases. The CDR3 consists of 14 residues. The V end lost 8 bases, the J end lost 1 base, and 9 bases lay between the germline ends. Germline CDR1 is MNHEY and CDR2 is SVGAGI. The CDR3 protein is CASVAGSYNSPLHF. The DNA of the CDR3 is TGTGCCAGCGTCGCAGGGTCCTATAATTCACCCCTCCACTTT.

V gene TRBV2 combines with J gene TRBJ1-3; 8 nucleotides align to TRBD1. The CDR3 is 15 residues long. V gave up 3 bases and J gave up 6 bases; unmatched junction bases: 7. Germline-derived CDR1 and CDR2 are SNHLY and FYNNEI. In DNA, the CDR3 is TGTGCCAGCAGTGATTTGGGACAGGAAAAAAACACCATATATTTT. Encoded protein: CASSDLGQEKNTIYF.

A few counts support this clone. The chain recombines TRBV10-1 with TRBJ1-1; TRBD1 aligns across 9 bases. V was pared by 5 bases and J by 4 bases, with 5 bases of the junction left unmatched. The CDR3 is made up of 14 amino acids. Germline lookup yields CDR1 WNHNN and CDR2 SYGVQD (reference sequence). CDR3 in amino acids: CASSPGTGTTEAFF. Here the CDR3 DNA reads TGCGCCAGCAGTCCCGGGACAGGGACCACTGAAGCTTTCTTT.